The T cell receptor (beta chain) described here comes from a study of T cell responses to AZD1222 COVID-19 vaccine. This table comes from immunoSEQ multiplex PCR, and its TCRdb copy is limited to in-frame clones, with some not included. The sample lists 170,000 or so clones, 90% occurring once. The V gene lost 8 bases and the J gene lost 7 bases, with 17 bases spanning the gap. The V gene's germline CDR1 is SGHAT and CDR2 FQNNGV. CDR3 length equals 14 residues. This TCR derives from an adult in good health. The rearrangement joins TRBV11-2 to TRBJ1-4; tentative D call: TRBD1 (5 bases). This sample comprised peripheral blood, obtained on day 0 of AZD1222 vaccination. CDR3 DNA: TGTGCCAGCGGGTTCAGGGTATCGAGTGAAAAACTGTTTTTT. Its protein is CASGFRVSSEKLFF.